The clone carrying this T cell receptor (beta chain) is a singleton in its sample. Treatment: randomized to nivolumab then ipilimumab (arm A) or the reverse (arm B). Live CD3+CD8+ CD19− CD56− cells were sorted from PBMCs. Only in-frame clones appear in the TCRdb table, and some are missing; sequencing was by immunoSEQ multiplex PCR. The sample holds approximately 37,000 clones; around four fifths are singletons and the top ten take 4.5% to 7%. This entry belongs to a study of sequential checkpoint blockade in melanoma. Study context: First-line arms were nivolumab then ipilimumab, or the reverse, randomized 1:1.

The receptor was derived from a human donor with melanoma. Sequencing was performed on CD8+ T cells sorted from blood (inferred from file names), taken from a patient given nivolumab and ipilimumab in sequence.

CDR3 nucleotide sequence: TGTGCCAGCAGTGAAACATCGGGGGGCACTGAAGCTTTCTTT. Protein: CASSETSGGTEAFF. The rearrangement joins TRBV6-1 to TRBJ1-1; a possible D gene is TRBD1 (5 bases). From germline, CDR1 is MNHNS and CDR2 SASEGT. The CDR3 is made up of 14 amino acids. V lost 2 bases and J 4 bases, leaving 11 bases between the germline ends.